The rows below give T cell receptor beta chains drawn from one sample of a study of cytomegalovirus exposure and HLA in healthy donors. Profiling relied on immunoSEQ multiplex PCR, and the TCRdb table lists in-frame clones only, not all of them. The sample yields roughly 150,000 clones, around 87% seen once. Sequencing was performed on PBMCs. The source is a man younger than 30 in good health and CMV-seropositive. CDR3s include the opening cysteine and the closing phenylalanine or tryptophan. The D gene is left open where the match is weak. For some rows the clone size is stated as once, few or many, or as a class when expanded; others skip it.

v_call	j_call	d_call	clone_size	cdr3_nt	cdr3_aa
TRBV7-6	TRBJ2-1	-	-	TGTGCCAGCAGCTTAGCGTGGACAAATGAGCAGTTCTTC	CASSLAWTNEQFF
TRBV28	TRBJ2-1	TRBD2	few	TGTGCCAGCAGTTCTCCAGCGGGAGGAAGGAATGAGCAGTTCTTC	CASSSPAGGRNEQFF
TRBV7-7	TRBJ2-5	TRBD2	-	TGTGCTAGCAGCTTAGTTACTAGCGGCCGCGAGACCCAGTACTTC	CASSLVTSGRETQYF
TRBV19	TRBJ2-2	TRBD1	few	TGTGCCAGCGAGGAGCGAGGGGGCTTTGCCGGGGAGCTGTTTTTT	CASEERGGFAGELFF
TRBV7-9	TRBJ2-3	TRBD2	-	TGTGCCAGCGGGGGGGGTCTAGCGATAAATACGCAGTATTTT	CASGGGLAINTQYF
TRBV5-4	TRBJ2-7	-	-	TGTGCCAGCAGCCCCCCGGGACACCCGTTGGAGCAGTACTTC	CASSPPGHPLEQYF
TRBV6-1	TRBJ2-7	-	-	TGTGCCAGCAGTGAAGGTAGTCTGTACGAGCAGTACTTC	CASSEGSLYEQYF
TRBV4-2	TRBJ2-1	TRBD1	-	TGTGCCAGCAGCCAACAGGGGGACTACAATGAGCAGTTCTTC	CASSQQGDYNEQFF
TRBV7-9	TRBJ1-2	TRBD1	-	TGTGCCACCACCTTCTTGGACAGGGTCGACTATGGCTACACCTTC	CATTFLDRVDYGYTF
TRBV6-5	TRBJ2-1	TRBD1	-	TGTGCCAGCAGCCCGTTCGGGACAGGGGGCAATGAGCAGTTCTTC	CASSPFGTGGNEQFF
TRBV20-1	TRBJ1-2	-	-	TGCAGTGCTAGAACCGGGTACGGCTACACCTTC	CSARTGYGYTF
TRBV2	TRBJ2-2	-	-	TGTGCCAGCAATTCGGGACAGAACACCGGGGAGCTGTTTTTT	CASNSGQNTGELFF
TRBV28	TRBJ2-7	-	-	TGTGCCAGCAGTTTCTCAAGCGGACGGAGCACCTACGAGCAGTACTTC	CASSFSSGRSTYEQYF
TRBV5-1	TRBJ1-1	TRBD1	-	TGCGCCAGCAGCTTCACAGGGGCAATGGGGACTGAAGCTTTCTTT	CASSFTGAMGTEAFF
TRBV6-6	TRBJ2-2	TRBD1	once	TGTGCCAGCATATCTGGACAGGGTACGGAGGAGCTGTTTTTT	CASISGQGTEELFF
TRBV5-5	TRBJ2-7	-	-	TGTGCCAGCAGCCCTCTTTACAGGGAGTGGATCCACGAGCAGTACTTC	CASSPLYREWIHEQYF
TRBV30	TRBJ2-1	TRBD2	-	TGTGCCTACCAAGAAGGACTAGCGGGAGGGTACAATGAGCAGTTCTTC	CAYQEGLAGGYNEQFF
TRBV5-6	TRBJ2-3	TRBD1	-	TGTGCCAGCAGCTTGTCCGGGACAGGGGATACAGATACGCAGTATTTT	CASSLSGTGDTDTQYF
TRBV18	TRBJ1-1	TRBD1	-	TGTGCCAGCTCACCGACTACCGGGACAGGGGGCTTGCATGCTTTCTTT	CASSPTTGTGGLHAFF
TRBV7-9	TRBJ2-5	-	once	TGTGCCAGCAGCGCAGAAAATCAAGAGACCCAGTACTTC	CASSAENQETQYF
TRBV9	TRBJ2-7	-	-	TGTGCCAGCAGCCAAGGGACTGCTAGAACCTACGAGCAGTACTTC	CASSQGTARTYEQYF
TRBV7-9	TRBJ2-2	-	-	TGTGCCATCAGGACCCCGGGTGGGCTGTTTTTT	CAIRTPGGLFF
TRBV10-3	TRBJ2-3	TRBD2	-	TGTGCCATCAGTGAAGGGCGGGGGGACACAGATACGCAGTATTTT	CAISEGRGDTDTQYF
TRBV11-2	TRBJ2-7	TRBD1	-	TGTGCCAGCAGCCCTGGACAGGGCCCCTACGAGCAGTACTTC	CASSPGQGPYEQYF
TRBV4-1	TRBJ2-3	TRBD1	-	TGCGCCAGCAGCCAAGAGCAGGGGAACAGGGGCAGCACAGATACGCAGTATTTT	CASSQEQGNRGSTDTQYF
TRBV5-1	TRBJ2-7	-	-	TGCGCCAGCAGCTTGGCGGGGGGCCGCTACGAGCAGTACTTC	CASSLAGGRYEQYF
TRBV6-1	TRBJ2-7	TRBD1	-	TGTGCCAGCAGGAGGACAGGGAACTACGAGCAGTACTTC	CASRRTGNYEQYF
TRBV5-6	TRBJ1-5	TRBD1	-	TGTGCCAGCAGCTTGTACAGGGGGTATCAGCCCCAGCATTTT	CASSLYRGYQPQHF
TRBV15	TRBJ2-6	-	-	TGTGCCACCACTACCGACAGGGGAGGGTTCTCTGGGGCCAACGTCCTGACTTTC	CATTTDRGGFSGANVLTF
TRBV10-3	TRBJ1-2	TRBD1	-	TGTGCCATCCAAGGACAGGACGGGGTCTATGGCTACACCTTC	CAIQGQDGVYGYTF
TRBV5-6	TRBJ1-5	TRBD1	-	TGTGCCAGCAGCAAAGGGACAGGGAATCAGCCCCAGCATTTT	CASSKGTGNQPQHF
TRBV19	TRBJ2-3	-	few	TGTGCCAGTAGTCTCGGGGATACGCAGTATTTT	CASSLGDTQYF
TRBV5-1	TRBJ1-2	TRBD1	-	TGCGCCAGCAGCACCACGGACAGGGCCACTAACTATGGCTACACCTTC	CASSTTDRATNYGYTF
TRBV2	TRBJ2-7	-	-	TGTGCCAGCAGCCTCGAAGGGGGTAAATCCTACGAGCAGTACTTC	CASSLEGGKSYEQYF
TRBV2	TRBJ2-3	TRBD2	-	TGTGCCAGCAGGGGGGGGAGTGGTAGCAATCTTATAACAGATACGCAGTATTTT	CASRGGSGSNLITDTQYF
TRBV6-1	TRBJ2-1	TRBD2	-	TGTGCCAGCACACTAGCGGGGCGGGGTGCGGAGCAGTTCTTC	CASTLAGRGAEQFF
TRBV5-1	TRBJ1-5	-	-	TGCGCCAGCCGCGTCGGGACATCTTATAGCAATCAGCCCCAGCATTTT	CASRVGTSYSNQPQHF
TRBV7-2	TRBJ1-5	-	-	TGTGCCAGCAGCTTTAATCCCTATCAGCCCCAGCATTTT	CASSFNPYQPQHF
TRBV6-1	TRBJ2-7	-	-	TGTGCCAGTTCAGATGGACACCGCCTGGAGCAGTACTTC	CASSDGHRLEQYF
TRBV11-3	TRBJ1-5	-	once	TGTGCCAGCAGCTTAGCTGGAGGCCTTCAGCCCCAGCATTTT	CASSLAGGLQPQHF
TRBV5-1	TRBJ2-7	-	-	TGCGCCAGCTATGACATTAACTACGAGCAGTACTTC	CASYDINYEQYF
TRBV6-5	TRBJ1-6	-	-	TGTGCCACCCATGGGGGGGCCCTTTATAATTCACCCCTCCACTTT	CATHGGALYNSPLHF
TRBV7-2	TRBJ2-7	TRBD1	once	TGTGCCAGCAGCTTGGGGACAGGCTCCTACGAGCAGTACTTC	CASSLGTGSYEQYF
TRBV6-1	TRBJ1-2	TRBD1	once	TGTGCCAGCAGTGAAGCGTCAGGGGGGCCGGGTTTTAGCTACACCTTC	CASSEASGGPGFSYTF
TRBV19	TRBJ2-7	TRBD1	few	TGTGCCAGTAGGGCGTGGACAGGGGTCGAGCAGTACTTC	CASRAWTGVEQYF
TRBV2	TRBJ1-1	-	-	TGTGCCAGCAGTGAATGGTACACAGTTGAAGCTTTCTTT	CASSEWYTVEAFF
TRBV27	TRBJ2-3	-	once	TGTGCCAGCAGTGGTCCGCGGAGGGGAGTTCCCTCAGATACGCAGTATTTT	CASSGPRRGVPSDTQYF
TRBV21-1	TRBJ1-2	-	-	TGTGCCAGCAGCAAAGTCGACGCGGGGTGGGTGTGCTACACCTTC	CASSKVDAGWVCYTF
TRBV5-6	TRBJ1-4	TRBD1	-	TGTGCCAGCAGCCACTGGACAGGGTCTAATGAAAAACTGTTTTTT	CASSHWTGSNEKLFF
TRBV5-1	TRBJ2-7	TRBD1	-	TGCGCCAGCAGCTTGGCCGGCTGGGACAGGACAGACGAGCAGTACTTC	CASSLAGWDRTDEQYF
TRBV6-5	TRBJ2-7	-	-	TGTGCCAGCAGTTACCACTCTAGCTCCTACGAGCAGTACTTC	CASSYHSSSYEQYF